This T cell receptor beta chain came from a study of T cell repertoires in cytomegalovirus infection. Overall study: Peptides in the study included HLA-C-restricted and HLA-B-restricted CMV epitopes. Both CMV infection and a matching HLA type were indicated by public TCR beta signatures.

Study outcomes and limitations: The cumulative frequency of public TCR beta families identified carriers of CMV plus the relevant HLA. The ex vivo response was dominated by HLA-C-restricted CMV-specific TCR beta clonotypes.

This CDR3 spans 17 amino acids. Germline CDR1 SGHVS, CDR2 FNYEAQ. V was cut by 2 bases and J by 1 base, with 15 bases left in between. From the reads, TCRdb called clonotypes with MiXCR, one entry per CDR3 protein. This table holds approximately 990,000 distinct CDR3 sequences, around 30% found once. In regard to this clonotype: Its target is unknown.

The specimen was cultured CD8+ T cells from PBMCs, collected from culture after CMV antigen stimulation. The sequence derives from a human donor in good health (CMV status not recorded). Some clones in this sample may be carry-over from other donors' samples. The J gene is TRBJ1-5, the V gene TRBV7-6; perhaps TRBD1 as D (5 bases). The CDR3 DNA follows: TGTGCCAGCAGCTTAAGGGCCGTCGGGGGGAGCAATCAGCCCCAGCATTTT. Encoded protein: CASSLRAVGGSNQPQHF.